Sequencing of this T cell receptor (beta chain) was carried out in a study of follicular helper T cells after annual influenza vaccination. Across the study: Across the 2013-2014, 2014-2015 and 2015-2016 vaccination seasons, some subjects were resampled.

Indicated time point: 2015-2016 season, 7 days after influenza vaccination. Each time point used about 35 to 110 mL of blood. Sorted cTfh were non-naive CD4+CXCR5+PD-1+, either ICOS+CD38+ or ICOS-CD38-. This CDR3 is 13 amino acids long. CDR1 is MNHEY and CDR2 is SVGAGI in the germline V gene. The V and J ends lost 2 bases and 5 bases respectively, with 7 bases between them. Sequencing was performed with immunoSEQ multiplex PCR; in TCRdb, only in-frame clones are kept and a portion is missing. The sample contains over 8,000 clones, approximately 80% of which appear only once. Study-wide results and limits: Change in circulating plasmablasts correlated with ICOS+CD38+ cTfh clonality change.

In the case of this clone: The antigen remains undetermined.

Sequenced here: CXCR5+ CD38- circulating T follicular helper cells from blood, sampled 7 days after influenza vaccination. Described subset: circulating Tfh, non-naive CD4+CXCR5+PD-1+ (ICOS+CD38+ or ICOS-CD38-). The sequence came from an adult who received the influenza vaccine. The J gene is TRBJ2-1, the V gene TRBV6-5, with D possibly matching TRBD1 (6 bases). Here the CDR3 reads CASSYRQDNEQFF. The CDR3 nucleotides are TGTGCCAGCAGTTACCGACAGGACAATGAGCAGTTCTTC.